The source of this T cell receptor beta chain is a study of T cells in Graves' hyperthyroidism and ophthalmopathy. Germline CDR1 and CDR2: MNHNS and SASEGT. Trimming stripped 5 bases from V and 5 bases from J, with 18 bases between. The CDR3 is 15 residues long. This clonotype has a count of ten or more. Amplified regions were TCR beta CDR3 sequences from RNA transcripts. HTBI primers were the set used in a first-round RT-PCR of the TCR CDR3. MiXCR, run by TCRdb on the multiplex PCR reads, gives a single entry per CDR3 protein. Of under 450,000 distinct CDR3 sequences in the sample, approximately 14% were seen once.

The V call is TRBV6-1, the J call TRBJ2-5; D perhaps matches TRBD2 (5 bases). The sequenced material came from blood. This TCR derives from a woman aged 18-30 years with Graves' hyperthyroidism. The CDR3 sequence: CASSPLGGSRETQYF. CDR3 bases: TGTGCCAGCAGTCCCCTCGGAGGCTCGCGGGAGACCCAGTACTTC.